Listed here is a single TCR beta chain. Its antigen is still unknown. Profiled with immunoSEQ multiplex PCR; TCRdb holds only in-frame clones, not every one. In the table there are more than 90,000 clones, 70% to 90% of which are singletons. This CDR3 has 15 amino acids. V was shortened by 1 base and J by 1 base, with 10 bases between the two germline ends. Germline values: CDR1 MNHNS, CDR2 SASEGT. The data belong to a study of radiotherapy plus CTLA-4 blockade in lung cancer. Overall study findings and caveats: Expansion of tumor-derived TCR clones was observed in blood after radiotherapy plus ipilimumab.

Sequenced material: peripheral blood, taken from a patient treated with radiotherapy plus ipilimumab. The chain has TRBV6-1 and TRBJ2-5, with unresolved D. The source of this sequence is a human donor with non-small cell lung cancer that progressed on radiotherapy plus ipilimumab. CDR3: CASSEDVQVQETQYF. The CDR3 nucleotides read TGTGCCAGCAGTGAAGATGTACAAGTCCAAGAGACCCAGTACTTC.